These 15 T cell receptor beta chains share one sample of origin, sequenced in a study of shared clonotypes between healthy human individuals. Measured with immunoSEQ multiplex PCR; TCRdb has only the in-frame clones, and not every one. The sample carries about 480,000 clones, roughly 78% recorded once. Sample: PBMCs. These receptors were collected from a woman aged 40 to 50 in good health. Some clones in this sample may be carry-over from other donors' samples.

This clone is a singleton in its sample. The gene calls are TRBV7-9 and TRBJ2-7; no clear D. The CDR3 is 14 amino acids. V lost 2 bases to trimming and J lost 1 base, with 9 bases between them. Germline CDR1 SEHNR, CDR2 FQNEAQ (reference sequence). For the CDR3, the DNA is TGTGCCAGCAGCTTAACCAGCTCGTCCTACGAGCAGTACTTC. It yields the protein CASSLTSSSYEQYF. The entire variable domain, with the rest obtained from reference TRBV7-9 and TRBJ2-7, is as follows: DTGVSQNPRHKITKRGQNVTFRCDPISEHNRLYWYRQTLGQGPEFLTYFQNEAQLEKSRLLSDRFSAERPKGSFSTLEIQRTEQGDSAMYLCASSLTSSSYEQYFGPGTRLTVT.

V gene TRBV10-2 combines with J gene TRBJ2-5; 13 bases line up with TRBD2. Germline V gene lookup returns CDR1 WSHSY and CDR2 SAAADI. This CDR3 has 16 residues. The junction had 3 bases not matched to a gene; V was cut back by 0 bases and J by 5 bases. The CDR3 DNA reads TGCGCCAGCAGTGAGTCGCCGACTAGCGGGAGGGAGACCCAGTACTTC. This encodes CASSESPTSGRETQYF.

The rearrangement links TRBV4-2 to TRBJ1-5; no clear D gene. The ends were cut back, 0 bases at V and 0 bases at J, with 0 bases in the middle. The CDR3 has 13 amino acids. CDR1 and CDR2 from the germline V gene are LGHNA and YNFKEQ. This chain's CDR3 is CASSQDSNQPQHF. DNA of the CDR3: TGTGCCAGCAGCCAAGATAGCAATCAGCCCCAGCATTTT.

J is TRBJ1-6 and V is TRBV7-8, with D unresolved. This CDR3 spans 14 amino acids. Germline V gene sequence: CDR1 SGHVS, CDR2 FQNEAQ. The V and J ends lost 1 base and 6 bases respectively, with 7 bases between them. CDR3 bases: TGTGCCAGCAGCTTAGTAGCTTCTAATTCACCCCTCCACTTT. It codes for CASSLVASNSPLHF.

V is TRBV5-4 and J is TRBJ1-3; D perhaps matches TRBD1 (5 bases). V shed 0 bases and J shed 0 bases, with 10 bases lying between them. The CDR3 runs 16 residues. Germline CDR1 reads SGHNT; CDR2 reads YYREEE (reference sequence). The CDR3 coding sequence is TGTGCCAGCAGCTTGGACAGGTACCTCTCTGGAAACACCATATATTTT. Translating gives CASSLDRYLSGNTIYF.

The chain recombines TRBV28 with TRBJ2-2; tentative D call: TRBD2 (5 bases). V shed 5 bases and J shed 4 bases, with 20 bases lying between them. The CDR3 extends over 17 amino acids. Per germline, CDR1 MDHEN and CDR2 SYDVKM. The CDR3 region is CASSPALSGSVTGELFF. CDR3 bases: TGTGCCAGCAGTCCGGCTCTGAGTGGGAGCGTCACCGGGGAGCTGTTTTTT.

This chain links TRBV2 with TRBJ2-3; 15 bases agree with TRBD2. Germline V gene lookup returns CDR1 SNHLY and CDR2 FYNNEI. V was pared by 5 bases and J by 2 bases, with 14 bases of the junction left unmatched. This CDR3 is 20 amino acids long. The CDR3 DNA sequence: TGTGCCAGCAGTTCACCGAGGACTAGCGGGAGGGCCAGTGACACAGATACGCAGTATTTT. This codes for CASSSPRTSGRASDTDTQYF.

Here the CDR3 reads CASSPYSGSSYNEQFF. DNA of the CDR3: TGTGCCAGCAGCCCGTATAGCGGGAGCTCCTACAATGAGCAGTTCTTC. The V gene is TRBV4-2, the J gene TRBJ2-1, with 9 bases aligning to TRBD2. Germline CDR1 LGHNA, CDR2 YNFKEQ. Losses at the gene ends were 4 bases for V and 0 bases for J; bases not matched to a gene: 4. CDR3 length: 16 residues.

With respect to this clone: A much larger clone sits a single nucleotide away, making a read error possible. This rearrangement joins TRBV12-5 to TRBJ2-2, with D perhaps TRBD1 (6 bases). This CDR3 is 16 amino acids long. Between the trimmed V and J ends, which lost 0 bases and 4 bases, there was a span of 12 bases. The germline V gene has CDR1 LGHNT and CDR2 FRNRAP. The CDR3 sequence is CASGLVTGQSTGELFF. The CDR3 DNA is TGTGCTAGTGGTTTGGTAACAGGACAGAGCACCGGGGAGCTGTTTTTT. The full variable domain, completed using reference TRBV12-5 and TRBJ2-2, is DARVTQTPRHKVTEMGQEVTMRCQPILGHNTVFWYRQTMMQGLELLAYFRNRAPLDDSGMPKDRFSAEMPDATLATLKIQPSEPRDSAVYFCASGLVTGQSTGELFFGEGSRLTVL.

The chain has TRBV6-5 and TRBJ1-1; D may be TRBD1 (6 bases). Germline CDR1 is MNHEY and CDR2 is SVGAGI. V lost 2 bases and J 3 bases, leaving 13 bases between the germline ends. The CDR3 consists of 15 residues. This CDR3 is CASSYAGHTYTEAFF. The CDR3 DNA reads as TGTGCCAGCAGTTACGCGGGACACACCTACACTGAAGCTTTCTTT.

This chain connects TRBV28 to TRBJ1-4, with TRBD1 identical over 7 bases. CDR1 MDHEN and CDR2 SYDVKM come from the germline V gene. The CDR3 consists of 15 residues. With V trimmed by 5 bases and J by 10 bases, 13 bases remained unmatched. CDR3 in amino acids: CASSPITGVPGKLFF. As DNA, the CDR3 is TGTGCCAGCAGTCCAATCACAGGGGTTCCAGGAAAACTGTTTTTT.

The V gene is TRBV5-4, the J gene TRBJ2-1, with 11 bases identical to TRBD2. The ends lost 5 bases at V and 3 bases at J; junction bases unmatched: 4. The CDR3 length is 15 residues. Germline V CDR1 and CDR2: SGHNT, YYREEE (reference sequence). The chain's CDR3 is CASRPGLAVYNEQFF. CDR3 coding DNA: TGTGCCAGCAGACCGGGACTAGCGGTCTACAATGAGCAGTTCTTC.

This clone was recorded at least ten times. The rearrangement uses TRBV13 and TRBJ2-2, with TRBD2 matching 7 bases. Germline lookup yields CDR1 PRHDT and CDR2 FYEKMQ (reference sequence). The CDR3 extends over 17 amino acids. V dropped 2 bases and J dropped 0; count of bases not matched to a gene: 6. In nucleotides, the CDR3 is TGTGCCAGCAGCTTAAGTCTAGCGGACCCGAACACCGGGGAGCTGTTTTTT. Its translation is CASSLSLADPNTGELFF.

The V gene is TRBV5-1, the J gene TRBJ1-4; 11 positions match TRBD1. V was clipped by 4 bases and J by 7 bases; unmatched bases: 18. Germline CDR1 SGHRS, CDR2 YFSETQ. The CDR3 sequence is 19 residues long. The DNA of the CDR3 is TGCGCCAGCAGCCTATCCTTTTGGGGGACAGGGGGTGGTCGTGAAAAACTGTTTTTT. Protein: CASSLSFWGTGGGREKLFF.

The chain uses TRBV30 and TRBJ1-1; D gene unclear. This CDR3 region has 13 residues. The ends were cut back, 0 bases at V and 6 bases at J, with 11 bases in the middle. Germline V gene lookup returns CDR1 GTSNPN and CDR2 SVGIG (reference sequence). The chain's CDR3 is CAWSVIGSAEAFF. The CDR3 DNA reads TGTGCCTGGAGTGTAATAGGGTCGGCTGAAGCTTTCTTT. Full variable domain (remainder filled in from reference TRBV30 and TRBJ1-1): SQTIHQWPATLVQPVGSPLSLECTVEGTSNPNLYWYRQAAGRGLQLLFYSVGIGQISSEVPQNLSASRPQDRQFILSSKKLLLSDSGFYLCAWSVIGSAEAFFGQGTRLTVV.